These 29 T cell receptor beta chains were all obtained from the same sample, sequenced in a study of vaccination and CD4 T cells after COVID-19. The treatment here: approximately 9-day PBMC culture with coronavirus spike peptide pools or control peptides (ViraFEST assay). Their target antigens are unknown. Sequenced with the Oncomine TCR Beta short-read assay was DNA taken from cultured CD4+ T cells. TCRdb passed the PCR reads through MiXCR, listing each CDR3 protein once. The sample records 10,000 to 15,000 distinct CDR3 sequences, 61% being singletons. The sample comprised CD4+ T cells from blood, cultured in vitro. These receptors originate from a human donor who had recovered from COVID-19.

Here the CDR3 DNA reads TGCAGTGCTAGAGATCCCGCGCCGGGAGCTTTCTTT. Its translation: CSARDPAPGAFF. V and J are TRBV20-1 and TRBJ1-1; D is unresolved. CDR3 size: 12 residues. The germline V gene has CDR1 DFQATT and CDR2 SNEGSKA (reference sequence). V lost 0 bases and J 10 bases, leaving 12 bases between the germline ends.

The V and J genes are TRBV5-1 and TRBJ2-7; D gene unclear. V was clipped by 4 bases and J by 2 bases, with 13 bases between them. The CDR3 covers 14 residues. CDR1 and CDR2 (germline): SGHRS, YFSETQ. CDR3 DNA sequence: TGCGCCAGCAGCCCAGATGGTCTAGCCTACGAGCAGTACTTC. Amino acid sequence: CASSPDGLAYEQYF.

There are a few counts of this clonotype. The V call is TRBV15, the J call TRBJ2-7; TRBD1 is a possible D gene (6 bases). The germline V gene encodes CDR1 LNHNV and CDR2 YYDKDF (reference sequence). This CDR3 contains 15 residues. Trimming took off 0 bases at V and 5 bases at J, with 14 bases between the two ends. CDR3 sequence reads: CATSRDITGFNEQYF. DNA for the CDR3: TGTGCCACCAGCAGAGATATCACAGGGTTTAACGAGCAGTACTTC. Filled out from reference TRBV15 and TRBJ2-7, the complete variable domain reads DAMVIQNPRYQVTQFGKPVTLSCSQTLNHNVMYWYQQKSSQAPKLLFHYYDKDFNNEADTPDNFQSRRPNTSFCFLDIRSPGLGDTAMYLCATSRDITGFNEQYFGPGTRLTVT.

CDR3 coding DNA: TGTGCCAGTTTACAGGGGACCCATGGCTACACCTTC. Its protein product is CASLQGTHGYTF. The chain combines TRBV2 with TRBJ1-2; 7 nucleotides line up with TRBD1. V lost 9 bases, J lost 6 bases, and 7 bases stayed unmatched. The CDR3 loop spans 12 amino acids. From germline, CDR1 is SNHLY and CDR2 FYNNEI.

The chain has TRBV7-3 and TRBJ2-5; D unresolved. From germline, CDR1 is SGHTA and CDR2 FQGTGA. The CDR3 totals 13 residues. The V gene lost 3 bases and the J gene lost 3 bases, with 8 bases spanning the gap. CDR3 sequence (DNA): TGTGCCAGCAGCTTTGGCTCCAAAGAGACCCAGTACTTC. Translated: CASSFGSKETQYF.

The CDR3 loop reads CASSYSTGEVYEQYF. The DNA for the CDR3 is TGTGCCAGCAGTTACTCGACAGGGGAGGTCTACGAGCAGTACTTC. V is TRBV6-5 and J is TRBJ2-7; TRBD1 aligns across 8 bases. The CDR3 has 15 residues. Trimming removed 0 bases from V and 3 bases from J; junction bases left unmatched: 4. Germline loops: CDR1 MNHEY, CDR2 SVGAGI.

The chain employs TRBV24-1 and TRBJ2-2; TRBD2 matches at 12 bases. The CDR3 has 17 residues. Germline loops: CDR1 KGHDR, CDR2 SFDVKD. Germline trimming cut 4 bases from V and 5 bases from J; bases unmatched to any gene: 7. The CDR3 region is CATSESRLAGATGELFF. DNA of the CDR3: TGTGCCACCAGTGAATCCCGACTAGCGGGAGCGACCGGGGAGCTGTTTTTT.

This chain connects TRBV5-1 to TRBJ1-5; D gene uncertain. There are 16 residues in the CDR3. Germline V gives CDR1 SGHRS, CDR2 YFSETQ. V was shortened by 0 bases and J by 5 bases, with 15 bases between the two germline ends. The DNA for the CDR3 is TGCGCCAGCAGCTTGGCCCCAGGTACAGCACATCAGCCCCAGCATTTT. Amino acids: CASSLAPGTAHQPQHF. Supplemented by reference TRBV5-1 and TRBJ1-5, the full variable domain reads KAGVTQTPRYLIKTRGQQVTLSCSPISGHRSVSWYQQTPGQGLQFLFEYFSETQRNKGNFPGRFSGRQFSNSRSEMNVSTLELGDSALYLCASSLAPGTAHQPQHFGDGTRLSIL.

V and J are TRBV2 and TRBJ2-7; perhaps TRBD1 as D (7 bases). This CDR3 has 14 amino acids. CDR1 is SNHLY, CDR2 FYNNEI, per germline. V lost 7 bases, J lost 5 bases, and 18 bases lay in between. The CDR3 loop is CASKERGRGDEQYF. In DNA form, the CDR3 reads TGTGCCAGCAAGGAGAGGGGGCGCGGGGACGAGCAGTACTTC.

The chain links TRBV6-2 or TRBV6-3 to TRBJ1-5; 9 positions agree with TRBD1. V was clipped by 5 bases and J by 3 bases; unmatched bases: 11. The CDR3 length is 17 residues. The germline CDR1 and CDR2 sequences are MNHEY and SVGEGT. This chain's CDR3 is CASSRRPGTGFNQPQHF. The CDR3 DNA reads TGTGCCAGCAGTAGACGCCCCGGGACAGGGTTCAATCAGCCCCAGCATTTT.

The chain joins TRBV7-9 to TRBJ1-1, with a possible D match to TRBD1 (6 bases). Trimming pared 1 base from V and 4 bases from J, leaving 10 bases between. This CDR3 has 14 amino acids. Germline-derived CDR1 and CDR2 are SEHNR and FQNEAQ (reference sequence). CDR3 amino acids: CASSLDRVGTEAFF. Here the CDR3 DNA reads TGTGCCAGCAGCTTAGACAGGGTCGGCACTGAAGCTTTCTTT. The whole variable domain, remainder taken from reference TRBV7-9 and TRBJ1-1, is DTGVSQNPRHKITKRGQNVTFRCDPISEHNRLYWYRQTLGQGPEFLTYFQNEAQLEKSRLLSDRFSAERPKGSFSTLEIQRTEQGDSAMYLCASSLDRVGTEAFFGQGTRLTVV.

The V and J genes are TRBV10-2 and TRBJ1-2, with D perhaps TRBD1 (5 bases). Germline CDR1 and CDR2: WSHSY and SAAADI. The CDR3 runs 12 residues. V lost 4 bases and J 8 bases, leaving 11 bases between the germline ends. This CDR3 reads CASSAGGGGYTF. DNA for the CDR3: TGCGCCAGCAGTGCCGGGGGTGGCGGCTACACCTTC.

This clonotype is large. The rearrangement uses TRBV20-1 and TRBJ1-1; D is undetermined. The CDR3 extends over 14 amino acids. The V end lost 4 bases, the J end lost 5 bases, and 17 bases lay between the germline ends. CDR1 DFQATT and CDR2 SNEGSKA come from the germline V gene (reference sequence). The CDR3 spells CSATLSHSSTEAFF. CDR3 in DNA: TGCAGTGCTACCCTCAGTCATTCGAGTACTGAAGCTTTCTTT.

This clonotype was counted only a few times. The chain uses TRBV7-6 and TRBJ1-1, with D tentatively TRBD1 (5 bases). V lost 0 bases and J lost 1, with 9 bases in between. Germline assignment: CDR1 SGHVS and CDR2 FNYEAQ. This CDR3 contains 15 residues. CDR3 sequence (DNA): TGTGCCAGCAGCTTAGCAGACAGCGCGAACACTGAAGCTTTCTTT. It encodes CASSLADSANTEAFF.

The rearrangement joins TRBV11-2 to TRBJ2-3; D uncertain. Germline assignment: CDR1 SGHAT and CDR2 FQNNGV. This CDR3 region has 11 residues. The V gene lost 1 base and the J gene lost 4 bases, with 0 bases spanning the gap. The CDR3 protein is CASSLADTQYF. The CDR3, as DNA: TGTGCCAGCAGCTTAGCAGATACGCAGTATTTT.

V and J are TRBV5-6 and TRBJ1-1; possible D gene TRBD1, 5 bases. Germline loops: CDR1 SGHDT, CDR2 YYEEEE. V was cut by 4 bases and J by 4 bases, with 17 bases left in between. The CDR3 has 15 amino acids. Written as DNA, the CDR3 is TGTGCCAGCAGCCGATATAACCAGGGTTCCACTGAAGCTTTCTTT. Protein sequence: CASSRYNQGSTEAFF.

J is TRBJ1-5 and V is TRBV20-1; the match to TRBD1 covers 8 bases. CDR1 DFQATT and CDR2 SNEGSKA come from the germline V gene (reference sequence). With V trimmed by 6 bases and J by 5 bases, 6 bases remained unmatched. The CDR3 totals 13 residues. CDR3 in DNA: TGCAGTGCGGCTCACAGGGGGGATCAGCCCCAGCATTTT. Its protein is CSAAHRGDQPQHF.

This chain joins TRBV6-1 and TRBJ1-1, with D possibly matching TRBD1 (5 bases). Trimming took 6 bases from V and 6 from J, leaving 17 bases between them. Germline values: CDR1 MNHNS, CDR2 SASEGT. The CDR3 is 14 residues long. The CDR3 DNA is TGTGCCAGCAGGCGGGGGGGGGAAGTGGCTGAAGCTTTCTTT. Translated: CASRRGGEVAEAFF.

The V gene is TRBV24-1, the J gene TRBJ2-5, with TRBD2 matching 9 bases. Germline V gives CDR1 KGHDR, CDR2 SFDVKD. This CDR3 has 16 residues. V shed 2 bases, J shed 5 bases, and the junction held 8 bases outside the gene matches. CDR3 nucleotides: TGTGCCACCAGTGATTCAGGGGCGGGGGGGTTCGAGACCCAGTACTTC. This translates into CATSDSGAGGFETQYF.

V gene TRBV6-2 or TRBV6-3 combines with J gene TRBJ2-3, with D possibly being TRBD2 (5 bases). In germline, CDR1 is MNHEY, CDR2 SVGEGT. V shed 0 bases and J shed 5 bases, with 6 bases lying between them. The CDR3 extends over 13 amino acids. CDR3 nucleotides: TGTGCCAGCAGTTACTCTCGGGGAGATACGCAGTATTTT. Residues: CASSYSRGDTQYF.

The chain uses TRBV7-9 and TRBJ1-5, with D perhaps TRBD1 (5 bases). CDR3 length equals 14 residues. Trimming took off 9 bases at V and 2 bases at J, with 14 bases between the two ends. Germline-derived CDR1 and CDR2 are SEHNR and FQNEAQ (reference sequence). CDR3 amino acids: CASSGGTGNQPQHF. CDR3 nucleotides: TGTGCCAGTTCGGGGGGGACGGGCAATCAGCCCCAGCATTTT.

This clonotype came up a few times. This sequence joins TRBV11-3 and TRBJ1-4, with TRBD1 matching 7 bases. CDR3 size: 14 residues. CDR1 SGHNT and CDR2 YENEEA come from the germline V gene. V dropped 5 bases and J dropped 8; count of bases not matched to a gene: 8. The CDR3, as DNA: TGTGCCAGCAGCCCGACAGGGAGTAGGGAAAAACTGTTTTTT. Its translation: CASSPTGSREKLFF.

J is TRBJ1-5 and V is TRBV6-1, with D unclear. Trimming removed 4 bases from V and 6 bases from J, with 10 bases in between. The CDR3 consists of 13 residues. Germline V gives CDR1 MNHNS, CDR2 SASEGT. CDR3 bases: TGTGCCAGCAGTGGCACGGAGTTTCAGCCCCAGCATTTT. It translates to CASSGTEFQPQHF.

The V and J genes are TRBV18 and TRBJ2-3; 10 bases agree with TRBD2. The CDR3 has 18 amino acids. V was pared by 3 bases and J by 4 bases, with 13 bases of the junction left unmatched. From germline, CDR1 is KGHSH and CDR2 LQKENI. CDR3 amino acids: CASSPTPQAGGPSDTQYF. The CDR3 nucleotides are TGTGCCAGCTCACCGACACCCCAAGCGGGAGGGCCCTCAGATACGCAGTATTTT. Looking up the rest from reference TRBV18 and TRBJ2-3 gives the full variable domain: NAGVMQNPRHLVRRRGQEARLRCSPMKGHSHVYWYRQLPEEGLKFMVYLQKENIIDESGMPKERFSAEFPKEGPSILRIQQVVRGDSAAYFCASSPTPQAGGPSDTQYFGPGTRLTVL.

The gene calls are TRBV20-1 and TRBJ1-1; no clear D. V was shortened by 4 bases and J by 1 base, with 10 bases between the two germline ends. Germline CDR1 is DFQATT and CDR2 is SNEGSKA (reference sequence). The CDR3 contains 13 residues. The CDR3 is CSATIDPNTEAFF. CDR3 in DNA: TGCAGTGCTACGATAGACCCGAACACTGAAGCTTTCTTT.

The chain uses TRBV11-2 and TRBJ2-1; D uncertain. Deletions cut 5 bases from V and 4 bases from J, with 15 bases between. The CDR3 consists of 15 residues. CDR1 and CDR2 (germline): SGHAT, FQNNGV. The CDR3: CASSHLKGSYNEQFF. The CDR3 nucleotides are TGTGCCAGCAGCCACCTAAAGGGATCATACAATGAGCAGTTCTTC.

The chain joins TRBV4-3 to TRBJ2-5, with no clear D. CDR1 and CDR2 from the germline V gene are LGHNA and YSLEER. V dropped 4 bases and J dropped 2 bases, with 2 bases sitting between them. The CDR3 runs to 11 residues. CDR3 nucleotide sequence: TGCGCCAGCAGCCCTCAAGAGACCCAGTACTTC. Protein: CASSPQETQYF.

This sequence joins TRBV7-9 and TRBJ1-2; D call uncertain. V was trimmed by 2 bases and J by 4 bases, leaving 20 bases between them. This CDR3 is 17 amino acids long. The germline CDR1 and CDR2 sequences are SEHNR and FQNEAQ (reference sequence). CDR3 loop: CASSLNGRPLASYGYTF. The CDR3 nucleotides are TGTGCCAGCAGCTTAAACGGCAGACCTTTAGCATCCTATGGCTACACCTTC.

This clonotype was seen just once. The J gene is TRBJ2-7, the V gene TRBV19, with TRBD1 matching 9 bases. Germline CDR1 is LNHDA and CDR2 is SQIVND (reference sequence). The CDR3 runs to 15 residues. V lost 4 bases, J lost 6 bases, and 10 bases stayed unmatched. CDR3 nucleotide sequence: TGTGCCAGTAGTAGACGGGGACAGGGAGGCGGCGAGCAGTACTTC. This codes for CASSRRGQGGGEQYF.